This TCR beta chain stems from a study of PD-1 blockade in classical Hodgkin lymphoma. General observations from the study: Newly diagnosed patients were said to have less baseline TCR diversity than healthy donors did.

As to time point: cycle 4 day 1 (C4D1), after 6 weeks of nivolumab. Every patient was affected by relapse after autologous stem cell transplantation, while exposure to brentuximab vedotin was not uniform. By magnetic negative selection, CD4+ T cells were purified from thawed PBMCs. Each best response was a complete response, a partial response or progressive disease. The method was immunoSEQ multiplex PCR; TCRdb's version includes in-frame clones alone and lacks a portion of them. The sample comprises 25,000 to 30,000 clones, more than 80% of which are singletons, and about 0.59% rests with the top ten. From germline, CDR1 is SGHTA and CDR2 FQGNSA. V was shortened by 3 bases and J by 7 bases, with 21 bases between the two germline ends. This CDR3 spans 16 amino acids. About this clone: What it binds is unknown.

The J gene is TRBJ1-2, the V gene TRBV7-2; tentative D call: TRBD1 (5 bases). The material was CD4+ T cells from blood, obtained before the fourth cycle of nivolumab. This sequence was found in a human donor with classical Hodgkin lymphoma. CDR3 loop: CASSFRPNRDSSGYTF. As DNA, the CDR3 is TGTGCCAGCAGCTTTAGGCCTAACCGGGACTCCTCTGGCTACACCTTC.